This T cell receptor beta chain stems from a study of post-analysis software for immune sequencing data. Study background: Both relapsing-remitting and secondary progressive multiple sclerosis featured among the disease courses, as did progressive-relapsing multiple sclerosis. Study observations and caveats: Comparison of patients with controls showed a handful of TRBV segments more frequent in patients, TRBV5-6, TRBV5-1 and TRBV20-1 among them. Analysis by F measure revealed that same-batch samples clustered strongly together. Diversity measured as normalized Chao1 was significantly lower in multiple sclerosis patients than in controls.

This clonotype was observed a few times. Its cognate antigen is unknown. Every TCR beta cDNA library bore unique molecular identifiers. Input of roughly 0.95 to 11 million T cells yielded 550,000 or so cDNA molecules. Via MiXCR, TCRdb re-called the PCR reads, giving one row per CDR3 protein. The sample comprises roughly 410,000 distinct CDR3 sequences, around a third of which are singletons, and roughly 12% rests with the top ten. The germline V gene encodes CDR1 SEHNR and CDR2 FQNEAQ (reference sequence). The CDR3 consists of 17 residues. Trimming cost V 5 bases and J 2 bases; bases outside gene matches: 10.

The sample taken for sequencing was blood. This rearrangement joins TRBV7-9 to TRBJ2-3; TRBD2 aligns across 10 bases. This TCR came from a girl between 5 and 17 years old with multiple sclerosis. The chain's CDR3 is CASSTNPSGGHTDTQYF. The CDR3 nucleotides read TGTGCCAGCAGCACTAATCCTAGCGGGGGACACACAGATACGCAGTATTTT.